Sequencing of this T cell receptor beta chain was carried out in a study of T-cell reconstitution after alpha-beta-depleted transplantation in children. Study-wide results and caveats: A year post-transplant, T-cell counts and diversity derived mostly from newly produced T cells. Expanded graft clones, several hundred of them, were reportedly the source of alpha-beta T cells about two months after transplant.

This clonotype was seen repeatedly, ten times or more. Its specificity is unknown. The CDR3 contains 18 residues. CDR1 is SQVTM, CDR2 ANQGSEA, per germline. The V and J ends lost 6 bases and 3 bases, in that order; junction bases with no gene match: 12. During its preparation, the TCRbeta library received unique molecular identifiers. TCRdb recomputed calls from the PCR reads with MiXCR, one row per CDR3 protein. The data contain hundreds of thousands of distinct CDR3 sequences, roughly 15% of them seen just once; the ten biggest clones take up 5%. Sequencing was performed on PBMCs, mostly from graft donor cells, taken 360 days after TCRalphabeta/CD19-depleted stem cell transplant. The V gene is TRBV29-1, the J gene TRBJ2-1, with 15 bases lining up with TRBD2. This TCR derives from a male patient aged 10 to 17 who had a stem cell transplant for acute lymphoblastic leukemia, so the T cells may come from the graft donor. The CDR3: CSVPGTSGRIPNYNEQFF. The CDR3 bases are TGCAGCGTCCCCGGGACTAGCGGGAGGATTCCTAACTACAATGAGCAGTTCTTC.